A selection of T cell receptor beta chains follows, all from one sample in a study of blood T cell repertoires in COVID-19. TCRdb's table, derived via immunoSEQ multiplex PCR, lists solely in-frame clones and lacks some. The sample lists 37,000 or so clones; around four fifths were seen once. The sequenced sample was peripheral blood. These receptors came from a human donor in a cohort sampled during active COVID-19. Each CDR3 is given without its conserved first and last residue. Each record gives: V gene, CDR3 length, CDR3 protein.

v_gene: TRBV10-3
len: 14
CDR3aa: AISGNRQGSTDTQY

v_gene: TRBV6-1
len: 12
CDR3aa: ASSVAGGPYEQY

v_gene: TRBV18
len: 10
CDR3aa: ASSPAQETQY

v_gene: TRBV7-8
len: 12
CDR3aa: ASTNRGIGETQY

v_gene: TRBV6-2/TRBV6-3
len: 14
CDR3aa: ASSYGRDRYQRVQF

v_gene: TRBV3-1/TRBV3-2
len: 11
CDR3aa: ASSQGTSNEQF

v_gene: TRBV24-1
len: 13
CDR3aa: ATSDSGRTGYEQY

v_gene: TRBV10-1
len: 13
CDR3aa: ASSRRQGFNQPQH

v_gene: TRBV14
len: 16
CDR3aa: ASSQEFQPGGLVSPLH

v_gene: TRBV7-9
len: 10
CDR3aa: ASSKDSGELF

v_gene: TRBV5-4
len: 10
CDR3aa: ASSVLDSQYT

v_gene: TRBV7-9
len: 14
CDR3aa: ASSIPVGRQFETQY

v_gene: TRBV5-5
len: 12
CDR3aa: ASSFTGEGYGYT

v_gene: TRBV5-1
len: 10
CDR3aa: ASSLNSDTQY

v_gene: TRBV5-1
len: 10
CDR3aa: ASSLGAETQY

v_gene: TRBV6-5
len: 12
CDR3aa: ASSTEQGRYGYT

v_gene: TRBV5-4
len: 14
CDR3aa: ASSNRDTATNEKLF

v_gene: TRBV19
len: 12
CDR3aa: ASSSQGGGYGYT

v_gene: TRBV5-1
len: 12
CDR3aa: ASSAGQPQYEQY

v_gene: TRBV7-2
len: 14
CDR3aa: ASSFEGRGVKNIQY

v_gene: TRBV7-9
len: 15
CDR3aa: ASSLGTSGGAYNEQF

v_gene: TRBV19
len: 13
CDR3aa: ASSSGQTYSQPQH

v_gene: TRBV4-3
len: 12
CDR3aa: ASSQAAGVDGYT

v_gene: TRBV6-1
len: 14
CDR3aa: ASSKGGRTGANVLT

v_gene: TRBV19
len: 16
CDR3aa: ASSNGRVRTGGIRGYT

v_gene: TRBV29-1
len: 9
CDR3aa: SVRQGDTQY

v_gene: TRBV5-4
len: 12
CDR3aa: ASSLGQGLYGYT

v_gene: TRBV6-2/TRBV6-3
len: 12
CDR3aa: ASSSQGANSPLH

v_gene: TRBV14
len: 13
CDR3aa: ASSQRTGGGNTIY

v_gene: TRBV27
len: 11
CDR3aa: ASSGTGSSEQF

v_gene: TRBV6-5
len: 11
CDR3aa: ASSYRSDQPQH

v_gene: TRBV7-2
len: 10
CDR3aa: ASSLDYTTQY

v_gene: TRBV27
len: 17
CDR3aa: ASSFGVQGGSTGNQPQH

v_gene: TRBV7-9
len: 12
CDR3aa: ASSATGGGTEAF

v_gene: TRBV11-2
len: 13
CDR3aa: ASSFTGTTGETQY

v_gene: TRBV5-1
len: 13
CDR3aa: ASSLGLAPYNEQF

v_gene: TRBV7-3
len: 16
CDR3aa: ASSFAGTGGPSTDTQY

v_gene: TRBV2
len: 12
CDR3aa: ASNSIGGKNIQY

v_gene: TRBV7-8
len: 16
CDR3aa: ASSLGLVIVRHKETQY

v_gene: TRBV7-9
len: 16
CDR3aa: ASSLEGGQGGPNEKLF

v_gene: TRBV2
len: 11
CDR3aa: ASIYSGGPGYT

v_gene: TRBV7-9
len: 13
CDR3aa: ASSLAFGGVNEQF

v_gene: TRBV19
len: 15
CDR3aa: ASSKYTQGGDTAPLH